By share, the clone carrying this TCR beta chain ranks as medium-sized. Its specificity is unknown. These data originate in a study of lung T cells in sarcoidosis with Löfgren's syndrome. CDR3 length: 13 amino acids. With 5 bases removed from V and 4 bases from J, the gap between germline ends came to 8 bases. Germline values: CDR1 SGHNT, CDR2 YENEEA. General study results and limits: Versus controls, Löfgren's syndrome patients reportedly showed TRAV12-1 and TRBV2 as most expanded.

TCRdb independently ran MiXCR on the reads; one entry per CDR3 protein. Seen here are about 400 distinct CDR3 sequences, roughly 24% observed once, and the top ten hold 15%. The chain combines TRBV11-3 with TRBJ2-2; D is ambiguous. The sample taken for sequencing was CD4+ T cells from bronchoalveolar lavage. This sequence originates from a human donor with sarcoidosis (Löfgren's syndrome or another form), or a control subject (not recorded which). The CDR3: CASSRLATGELFF. The CDR3 bases are TGTGCCAGCAGCCGCTTGGCCACCGGGGAGCTGTTTTTT. Full variable domain (rest looked up from reference TRBV11-3 and TRBJ2-2): EAGVVQSPRYKIIEKKQPVAFWCNPISGHNTLYWYLQNLGQGPELLIRYENEEAVDDSQLPKDRFSAERLKGVDSTLKIQPAELGDSAVYLCASSRLATGELFFGEGSRLTVL.